The entry that follows covers one T cell receptor (beta chain) sequence. The antigen is not known. Each CDR3 protein gets one entry after TCRdb re-called the reads with MiXCR. Here the sample spans some 800,000 distinct CDR3 sequences, less than 35% being singletons. These data originate in a study of T cell repertoires in cytomegalovirus infection. Per the germline V gene, CDR1 is SGDLS and CDR2 is YYNGEE. The CDR3 loop spans 15 amino acids. V was clipped by 2 bases and J by 8 bases, with 19 bases between them. The sequence was obtained from a human donor in good health (CMV status not recorded). Some clones in this sample may be carry-over from other donors' samples. The specimen comprised cultured CD8+ T cells from PBMCs, sampled from culture after CMV antigen stimulation. This chain joins TRBV9 and TRBJ1-2; possibly TRBD1 for D (5 bases). CDR3 in amino acids: CASSVDSSPIRGYTF. The CDR3 DNA follows: TGTGCCAGCAGCGTCGACAGTTCTCCTATCAGAGGCTACACCTTC.